A selection of T cell receptor beta chains follows, all from one sample in a study of identical twins. In TCRdb, the 5' RACE reads were re-called with MiXCR into one record per CDR3 protein. The table lists 450,000 or so distinct CDR3 sequences, approximately 14% of them singletons, with about 0.52% in the top ten. The data were also submitted as part of a second study, on yellow fever vaccine responses in identical twins.

Sequencing used CD4+ T cells sorted from blood. The receptors here all came from a woman aged 18-29 years in good health. Each CDR3 is given with its conserved first and last residue. The order of the fields is J gene, D gene, clone size, V gene, CDR3 protein, CDR3 DNA. D genes are given only for firm matches. Size tells how often a clone was seen (once, few, many) or the class of an expanded clone, and some rows leave it out.

j_gene: TRBJ2-3
d_gene: .
abundance: few
v_gene: TRBV7-2
CDR3aa: CASSLDSAGRADTQYF
CDR3nt: TGTGCCAGCAGCTTAGATTCGGCAGGGAGAGCAGATACGCAGTATTTT

j_gene: TRBJ2-1
d_gene: .
abundance: .
v_gene: TRBV7-8
CDR3aa: CASSLPSRGWNNEQFF
CDR3nt: TGTGCCAGCAGCTTACCCTCTAGGGGATGGAACAATGAGCAGTTCTTC

j_gene: TRBJ1-5
d_gene: TRBD1
abundance: few
v_gene: TRBV12-3/TRBV12-4
CDR3aa: CASSLARAGGYQPQHF
CDR3nt: TGTGCCAGCAGTTTAGCAAGGGCAGGGGGATATCAGCCCCAGCATTTT

j_gene: TRBJ2-2
d_gene: TRBD1
abundance: .
v_gene: TRBV5-1
CDR3aa: CASSLDIRTGRRLFF
CDR3nt: TGCGCCAGCAGCTTGGATATTCGGACAGGTCGACGGCTGTTTTTT

j_gene: TRBJ2-7
d_gene: TRBD2
abundance: few
v_gene: TRBV7-2
CDR3aa: CASSVLAGGSSYEQYF
CDR3nt: TGTGCCAGCAGCGTACTAGCGGGAGGCTCCTCCTACGAGCAGTACTTC

j_gene: TRBJ2-7
d_gene: TRBD1
abundance: few
v_gene: TRBV4-3
CDR3aa: CARRDRALSYEQYF
CDR3nt: TGCGCCAGAAGAGACAGGGCTCTTTCCTACGAGCAGTACTTC

j_gene: TRBJ2-5
d_gene: .
abundance: .
v_gene: TRBV20-1
CDR3aa: CSVHKLLGETQYF
CDR3nt: TGCAGTGTACACAAACTATTAGGCGAGACCCAGTACTTC

j_gene: TRBJ2-2
d_gene: .
abundance: .
v_gene: TRBV24-1
CDR3aa: CATSEARGGTENTGELFF
CDR3nt: TGTGCCACCTCAGAGGCCCGGGGCGGGACAGAAAACACCGGGGAGCTGTTTTTT

j_gene: TRBJ2-5
d_gene: .
abundance: few
v_gene: TRBV29-1
CDR3aa: CSVRTVTQETQYF
CDR3nt: TGCAGCGTGAGGACAGTAACCCAAGAGACCCAGTACTTC

j_gene: TRBJ1-2
d_gene: .
abundance: .
v_gene: TRBV7-9
CDR3aa: CASSLEVFVRGKENYTF
CDR3nt: TGTGCCAGCAGCTTAGAGGTTTTCGTACGGGGGAAGGAGAACTACACCTTC

j_gene: TRBJ1-2
d_gene: .
abundance: .
v_gene: TRBV18
CDR3aa: CASSSSGTAYGYTF
CDR3nt: TGTGCCAGCTCATCGTCCGGGACGGCTTATGGCTACACCTTC

j_gene: TRBJ1-6
d_gene: .
abundance: few
v_gene: TRBV12-3/TRBV12-4
CDR3aa: CASSSTGHSPLHF
CDR3nt: TGTGCCAGCAGTTCAACAGGGCATTCACCCCTCCACTTT

j_gene: TRBJ2-1
d_gene: TRBD2
abundance: few
v_gene: TRBV4-2
CDR3aa: CASSQDFRGSGTSDAAEQFF
CDR3nt: TGTGCCAGCAGCCAAGATTTTAGAGGGAGTGGGACTAGCGATGCCGCTGAGCAGTTCTTC

j_gene: TRBJ1-1
d_gene: .
abundance: few
v_gene: TRBV3-1
CDR3aa: CASSFGGPQAFF
CDR3nt: TGTGCCAGCAGCTTCGGGGGGCCGCAGGCTTTCTTT

j_gene: TRBJ2-3
d_gene: .
abundance: few
v_gene: TRBV7-6
CDR3aa: CASTLDVGADTQYF
CDR3nt: TGTGCCAGCACCCTAGATGTCGGGGCAGATACGCAGTATTTT

j_gene: TRBJ2-1
d_gene: .
abundance: few
v_gene: TRBV14
CDR3aa: CASSHRLVTHNEQFF
CDR3nt: TGTGCCAGCAGCCACAGACTCGTCACCCACAATGAGCAGTTCTTC

j_gene: TRBJ2-2
d_gene: .
abundance: few
v_gene: TRBV21-1
CDR3aa: CASSDWTSGRLPGELFF
CDR3nt: TGTGCCAGCAGCGACTGGACTAGCGGGAGACTTCCCGGGGAGCTGTTTTTT

j_gene: TRBJ2-1
d_gene: .
abundance: .
v_gene: TRBV30
CDR3aa: CAWSAGWLSHNEQFF
CDR3nt: TGTGCCTGGAGTGCCGGTTGGTTAAGTCACAATGAGCAGTTCTTC

j_gene: TRBJ2-4
d_gene: .
abundance: few
v_gene: TRBV7-2
CDR3aa: CASSLPSLGSTKNIQYF
CDR3nt: TGTGCCAGCAGCCTCCCTAGTCTCGGGAGCACCAAAAACATTCAGTACTTC

j_gene: TRBJ1-1
d_gene: TRBD1
abundance: .
v_gene: TRBV20-1
CDR3aa: CSAYSGTGAFEAFF
CDR3nt: TGCAGTGCCTATTCCGGGACAGGGGCGTTTGAAGCTTTCTTT

j_gene: TRBJ1-2
d_gene: .
abundance: few
v_gene: TRBV5-1
CDR3aa: CASSLSGELGYTF
CDR3nt: TGCGCCAGCAGCTTGAGTGGGGAGCTAGGCTACACCTTC

j_gene: TRBJ2-7
d_gene: TRBD2
abundance: few
v_gene: TRBV18
CDR3aa: CASSQGFLAGTYEQYF
CDR3nt: TGTGCCAGCTCACAGGGGTTCCTAGCGGGTACCTACGAGCAGTACTTC

j_gene: TRBJ2-5
d_gene: .
abundance: few
v_gene: TRBV5-5
CDR3aa: CASSLMEQETQYF
CDR3nt: TGTGCCAGCAGCTTGATGGAACAAGAGACCCAGTACTTC

j_gene: TRBJ2-5
d_gene: .
abundance: few
v_gene: TRBV7-2
CDR3aa: CASSLGLLIRETQYF
CDR3nt: TGTGCCAGCAGCTTGGGACTGCTGATTCGAGAGACCCAGTACTTC

j_gene: TRBJ2-7
d_gene: TRBD1
abundance: few
v_gene: TRBV4-3
CDR3aa: CASSQVGQGAGEQYF
CDR3nt: TGCGCCAGCAGCCAAGTGGGACAGGGGGCGGGGGAGCAGTACTTC

j_gene: TRBJ2-5
d_gene: .
abundance: few
v_gene: TRBV5-1
CDR3aa: CASSTEGFQETQYF
CDR3nt: TGCGCCAGCAGCACAGAGGGGTTTCAAGAGACCCAGTACTTC

j_gene: TRBJ2-7
d_gene: .
abundance: few
v_gene: TRBV5-1
CDR3aa: CASSLDTGQGEQYF
CDR3nt: TGCGCCAGCAGCTTGGATACAGGGCAAGGCGAGCAGTACTTC

j_gene: TRBJ2-7
d_gene: TRBD1
abundance: few
v_gene: TRBV2
CDR3aa: CASSDRGREQYF
CDR3nt: TGTGCCAGCTCGGACAGGGGGCGGGAGCAGTACTTC

j_gene: TRBJ2-3
d_gene: .
abundance: few
v_gene: TRBV4-1
CDR3aa: CASSLFQGIDTDTQYF
CDR3nt: TGCGCCAGCAGCCTTTTTCAGGGTATCGACACAGATACGCAGTATTTT

j_gene: TRBJ2-5
d_gene: TRBD1
abundance: .
v_gene: TRBV4-1
CDR3aa: CASSQTGGVETQYF
CDR3nt: TGCGCCAGCAGCCAGACAGGGGGCGTAGAGACCCAGTACTTC

j_gene: TRBJ2-3
d_gene: .
abundance: .
v_gene: TRBV7-3
CDR3aa: CASSPGGQLGDTQYF
CDR3nt: TGTGCCAGCAGCCCCGGGGGACAGCTGGGGGATACGCAGTATTTT

j_gene: TRBJ1-4
d_gene: TRBD1
abundance: .
v_gene: TRBV2
CDR3aa: CASSVGTALNEKLFF
CDR3nt: TGTGCCAGCAGTGTTGGGACAGCTCTTAATGAAAAACTGTTTTTT

j_gene: TRBJ2-3
d_gene: .
abundance: .
v_gene: TRBV5-6
CDR3aa: CARGFGRSTDTQYF
CDR3nt: TGTGCCAGGGGCTTCGGGCGGAGCACAGATACGCAGTATTTT

j_gene: TRBJ2-4
d_gene: .
abundance: few
v_gene: TRBV7-2
CDR3aa: CASSRDSQKGIQYF
CDR3nt: TGTGCCAGCAGCCGGGACTCCCAAAAGGGCATTCAGTACTTC

j_gene: TRBJ2-5
d_gene: .
abundance: .
v_gene: TRBV6-2/TRBV6-3
CDR3aa: CARGDRKKETQYF
CDR3nt: TGTGCCAGAGGAGACCGCAAAAAAGAGACCCAGTACTTC

j_gene: TRBJ2-3
d_gene: TRBD2
abundance: .
v_gene: TRBV12-3/TRBV12-4
CDR3aa: CASSRSGLAGPGQYF
CDR3nt: TGTGCCAGCAGCCGAAGTGGACTAGCGGGGCCTGGGCAGTATTTT

j_gene: TRBJ2-2
d_gene: TRBD1
abundance: few
v_gene: TRBV27
CDR3aa: CASSLSIDRGLFTGELFF
CDR3nt: TGTGCCAGCAGTTTATCGATTGACAGGGGGCTCTTCACCGGGGAGCTGTTTTTT

j_gene: TRBJ1-4
d_gene: .
abundance: .
v_gene: TRBV28
CDR3aa: CASSLGGRGEKLFF
CDR3nt: TGTGCCAGCAGTTTAGGCGGGCGAGGTGAAAAACTGTTTTTT

j_gene: TRBJ2-3
d_gene: TRBD1
abundance: few
v_gene: TRBV20-1
CDR3aa: CSARSGQGKTDTQYF
CDR3nt: TGCAGTGCTAGGTCAGGACAGGGGAAGACAGATACGCAGTATTTT

j_gene: TRBJ2-3
d_gene: TRBD2
abundance: few
v_gene: TRBV10-1
CDR3aa: CASSDLGLAGDTQYF
CDR3nt: TGCGCCAGCAGTGATTTGGGTCTAGCGGGAGATACGCAGTATTTT

j_gene: TRBJ1-1
d_gene: TRBD1
abundance: .
v_gene: TRBV5-1
CDR3aa: CASSLEEGGRTEAFF
CDR3nt: TGCGCCAGCAGCTTGGAAGAAGGGGGCAGGACTGAAGCTTTCTTT

j_gene: TRBJ2-7
d_gene: .
abundance: few
v_gene: TRBV10-3
CDR3aa: CAISARRNSYEQYF
CDR3nt: TGTGCCATCAGTGCCCGACGGAACTCCTACGAGCAGTACTTC

j_gene: TRBJ1-3
d_gene: .
abundance: .
v_gene: TRBV3-1
CDR3aa: CASSSTNGVGNTIYF
CDR3nt: TGTGCCAGCAGCTCTACTAATGGAGTGGGAAACACCATATATTTT

j_gene: TRBJ2-4
d_gene: TRBD1
abundance: many
v_gene: TRBV12-3/TRBV12-4
CDR3aa: CASSASTGGVNIQYF
CDR3nt: TGTGCCAGCAGCGCCTCGACAGGGGGGGTAAACATTCAGTACTTC

j_gene: TRBJ2-3
d_gene: .
abundance: few
v_gene: TRBV5-6
CDR3aa: CASSLNIRQGDTQYF
CDR3nt: TGTGCCAGCAGCTTGAATATCAGGCAGGGAGATACGCAGTATTTT

j_gene: TRBJ2-2
d_gene: .
abundance: .
v_gene: TRBV27
CDR3aa: CASSSPPSSTGELFF
CDR3nt: TGTGCCAGCAGTTCCCCCCCTAGTAGCACCGGGGAGCTGTTTTTT

j_gene: TRBJ2-5
d_gene: TRBD1
abundance: few
v_gene: TRBV30
CDR3aa: CALSGRDRVRETQYF
CDR3nt: TGTGCCTTATCAGGACGGGACAGGGTTCGGGAGACCCAGTACTTC

j_gene: TRBJ2-7
d_gene: TRBD2
abundance: few
v_gene: TRBV7-9
CDR3aa: CASSVRLAGEQYF
CDR3nt: TGTGCCAGCAGCGTGAGACTAGCTGGTGAGCAGTACTTC

j_gene: TRBJ2-7
d_gene: TRBD1
abundance: .
v_gene: TRBV6-1
CDR3aa: CASSRTGDNEQYF
CDR3nt: TGTGCCAGCAGTCGGACAGGGGACAACGAGCAGTACTTC

j_gene: TRBJ1-3
d_gene: .
abundance: few
v_gene: TRBV7-9
CDR3aa: CASSFDSGNTIYF
CDR3nt: TGTGCCAGCAGCTTCGACTCTGGAAACACCATATATTTT

j_gene: TRBJ2-7
d_gene: .
abundance: .
v_gene: TRBV10-3
CDR3aa: CAISVGGEQYF
CDR3nt: TGTGCCATCAGTGTGGGTGGGGAGCAGTACTTC

j_gene: TRBJ2-2
d_gene: .
abundance: many
v_gene: TRBV20-1
CDR3aa: CSAPPGPGTTGELFF
CDR3nt: TGCAGTGCTCCGCCGGGCCCAGGGACCACCGGGGAGCTGTTTTTT

j_gene: TRBJ2-6
d_gene: .
abundance: many
v_gene: TRBV10-3
CDR3aa: CAISEYPGQTVSGANVLTF
CDR3nt: TGTGCCATCAGTGAGTACCCGGGACAAACCGTCTCTGGGGCCAACGTCCTGACTTTC

j_gene: TRBJ2-1
d_gene: TRBD2
abundance: few
v_gene: TRBV11-2
CDR3aa: CASSLMPGTSGRGNEQFF
CDR3nt: TGTGCCAGCAGCCTCATGCCCGGGACTAGCGGTAGGGGTAATGAGCAGTTCTTC

j_gene: TRBJ2-3
d_gene: .
abundance: few
v_gene: TRBV6-4
CDR3aa: CASSEVGQGADTQYF
CDR3nt: TGTGCCAGCAGTGAGGTTGGGCAGGGTGCAGATACGCAGTATTTT